This T cell receptor beta chain originates from a study of shared clonotypes between healthy human individuals. Study information: With ages of 18 to 49, the donors were a couple of women and a few men.

CD45RO negativity and positive selection for CCR7 defined naive CD8 cells, a population that excluded terminally differentiated effector memory CD45RA+ cells. Germline V lookup: CDR1 KGHSH, CDR2 LQKENI. Germline trimming cut 0 bases from V and 5 bases from J; bases unmatched to any gene: 1. This CDR3 is built from 13 residues. The method was immunoSEQ multiplex PCR; TCRdb's version includes in-frame clones alone and lacks a portion of them. Of nearly 2 million clones in the sample, roughly 94% were seen once. The sequencing input was naive CD8+ T cells sorted from blood. V is TRBV18 and J is TRBJ2-7; 7 bases fit TRBD2. The source of this sequence is a man between 18 and 29 years old in good health. CDR3 residues: CASSPPGGDEQYF. CDR3 coding DNA: TGTGCCAGCTCACCACCGGGGGGGGACGAGCAGTACTTC.